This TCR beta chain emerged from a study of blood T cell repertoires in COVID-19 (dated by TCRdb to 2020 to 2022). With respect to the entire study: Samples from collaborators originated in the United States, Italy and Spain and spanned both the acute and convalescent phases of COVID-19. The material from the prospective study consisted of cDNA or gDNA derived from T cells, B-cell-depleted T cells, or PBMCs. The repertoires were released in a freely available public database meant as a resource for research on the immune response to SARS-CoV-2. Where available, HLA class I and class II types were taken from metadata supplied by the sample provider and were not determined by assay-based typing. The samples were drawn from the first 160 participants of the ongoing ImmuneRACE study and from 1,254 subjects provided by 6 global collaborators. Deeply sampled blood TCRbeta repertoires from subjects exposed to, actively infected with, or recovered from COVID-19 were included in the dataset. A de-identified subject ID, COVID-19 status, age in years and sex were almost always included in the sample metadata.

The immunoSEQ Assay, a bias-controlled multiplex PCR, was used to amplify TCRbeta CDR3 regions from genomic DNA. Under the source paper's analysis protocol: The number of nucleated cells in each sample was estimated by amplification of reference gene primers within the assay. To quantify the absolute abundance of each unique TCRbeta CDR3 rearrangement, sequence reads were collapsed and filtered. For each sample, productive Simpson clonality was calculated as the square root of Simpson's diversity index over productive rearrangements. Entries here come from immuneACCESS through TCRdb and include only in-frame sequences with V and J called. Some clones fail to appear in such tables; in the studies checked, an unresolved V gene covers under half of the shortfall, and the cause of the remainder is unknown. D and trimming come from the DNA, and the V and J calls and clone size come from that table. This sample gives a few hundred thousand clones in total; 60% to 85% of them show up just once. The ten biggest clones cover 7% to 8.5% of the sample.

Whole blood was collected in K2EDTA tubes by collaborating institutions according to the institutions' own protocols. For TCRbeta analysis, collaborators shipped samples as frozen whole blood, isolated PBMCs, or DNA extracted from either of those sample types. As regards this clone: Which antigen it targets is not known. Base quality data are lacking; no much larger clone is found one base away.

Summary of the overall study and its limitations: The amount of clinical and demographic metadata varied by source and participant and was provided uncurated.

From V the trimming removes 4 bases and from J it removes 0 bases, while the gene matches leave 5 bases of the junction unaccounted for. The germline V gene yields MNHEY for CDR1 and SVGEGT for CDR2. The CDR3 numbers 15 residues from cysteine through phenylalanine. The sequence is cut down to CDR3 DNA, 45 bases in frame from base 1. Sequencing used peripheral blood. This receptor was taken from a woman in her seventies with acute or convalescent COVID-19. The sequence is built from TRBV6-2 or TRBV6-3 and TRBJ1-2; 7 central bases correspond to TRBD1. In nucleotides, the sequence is TGTGCCAGCAGTTTGGGACAGCTAACTAACTATGGCTACACCTTC. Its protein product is CASSLGQLTNYGYTF.